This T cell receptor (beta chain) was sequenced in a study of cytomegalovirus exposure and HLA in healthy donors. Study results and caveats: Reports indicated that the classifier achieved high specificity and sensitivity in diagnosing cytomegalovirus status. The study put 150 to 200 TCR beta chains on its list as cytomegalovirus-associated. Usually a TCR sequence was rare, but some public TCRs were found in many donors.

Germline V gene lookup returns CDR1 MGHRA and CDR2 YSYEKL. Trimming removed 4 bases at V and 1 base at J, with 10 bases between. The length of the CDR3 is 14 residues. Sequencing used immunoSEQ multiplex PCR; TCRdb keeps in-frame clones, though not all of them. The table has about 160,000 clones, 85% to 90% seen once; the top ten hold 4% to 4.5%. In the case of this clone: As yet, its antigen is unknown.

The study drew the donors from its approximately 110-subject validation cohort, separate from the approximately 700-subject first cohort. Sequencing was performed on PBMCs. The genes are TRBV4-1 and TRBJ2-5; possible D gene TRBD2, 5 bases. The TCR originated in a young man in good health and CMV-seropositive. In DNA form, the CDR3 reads TGCGCCAGCAGCCTAGGACTCCGCCAAGAGACCCAGTACTTC. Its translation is CASSLGLRQETQYF.